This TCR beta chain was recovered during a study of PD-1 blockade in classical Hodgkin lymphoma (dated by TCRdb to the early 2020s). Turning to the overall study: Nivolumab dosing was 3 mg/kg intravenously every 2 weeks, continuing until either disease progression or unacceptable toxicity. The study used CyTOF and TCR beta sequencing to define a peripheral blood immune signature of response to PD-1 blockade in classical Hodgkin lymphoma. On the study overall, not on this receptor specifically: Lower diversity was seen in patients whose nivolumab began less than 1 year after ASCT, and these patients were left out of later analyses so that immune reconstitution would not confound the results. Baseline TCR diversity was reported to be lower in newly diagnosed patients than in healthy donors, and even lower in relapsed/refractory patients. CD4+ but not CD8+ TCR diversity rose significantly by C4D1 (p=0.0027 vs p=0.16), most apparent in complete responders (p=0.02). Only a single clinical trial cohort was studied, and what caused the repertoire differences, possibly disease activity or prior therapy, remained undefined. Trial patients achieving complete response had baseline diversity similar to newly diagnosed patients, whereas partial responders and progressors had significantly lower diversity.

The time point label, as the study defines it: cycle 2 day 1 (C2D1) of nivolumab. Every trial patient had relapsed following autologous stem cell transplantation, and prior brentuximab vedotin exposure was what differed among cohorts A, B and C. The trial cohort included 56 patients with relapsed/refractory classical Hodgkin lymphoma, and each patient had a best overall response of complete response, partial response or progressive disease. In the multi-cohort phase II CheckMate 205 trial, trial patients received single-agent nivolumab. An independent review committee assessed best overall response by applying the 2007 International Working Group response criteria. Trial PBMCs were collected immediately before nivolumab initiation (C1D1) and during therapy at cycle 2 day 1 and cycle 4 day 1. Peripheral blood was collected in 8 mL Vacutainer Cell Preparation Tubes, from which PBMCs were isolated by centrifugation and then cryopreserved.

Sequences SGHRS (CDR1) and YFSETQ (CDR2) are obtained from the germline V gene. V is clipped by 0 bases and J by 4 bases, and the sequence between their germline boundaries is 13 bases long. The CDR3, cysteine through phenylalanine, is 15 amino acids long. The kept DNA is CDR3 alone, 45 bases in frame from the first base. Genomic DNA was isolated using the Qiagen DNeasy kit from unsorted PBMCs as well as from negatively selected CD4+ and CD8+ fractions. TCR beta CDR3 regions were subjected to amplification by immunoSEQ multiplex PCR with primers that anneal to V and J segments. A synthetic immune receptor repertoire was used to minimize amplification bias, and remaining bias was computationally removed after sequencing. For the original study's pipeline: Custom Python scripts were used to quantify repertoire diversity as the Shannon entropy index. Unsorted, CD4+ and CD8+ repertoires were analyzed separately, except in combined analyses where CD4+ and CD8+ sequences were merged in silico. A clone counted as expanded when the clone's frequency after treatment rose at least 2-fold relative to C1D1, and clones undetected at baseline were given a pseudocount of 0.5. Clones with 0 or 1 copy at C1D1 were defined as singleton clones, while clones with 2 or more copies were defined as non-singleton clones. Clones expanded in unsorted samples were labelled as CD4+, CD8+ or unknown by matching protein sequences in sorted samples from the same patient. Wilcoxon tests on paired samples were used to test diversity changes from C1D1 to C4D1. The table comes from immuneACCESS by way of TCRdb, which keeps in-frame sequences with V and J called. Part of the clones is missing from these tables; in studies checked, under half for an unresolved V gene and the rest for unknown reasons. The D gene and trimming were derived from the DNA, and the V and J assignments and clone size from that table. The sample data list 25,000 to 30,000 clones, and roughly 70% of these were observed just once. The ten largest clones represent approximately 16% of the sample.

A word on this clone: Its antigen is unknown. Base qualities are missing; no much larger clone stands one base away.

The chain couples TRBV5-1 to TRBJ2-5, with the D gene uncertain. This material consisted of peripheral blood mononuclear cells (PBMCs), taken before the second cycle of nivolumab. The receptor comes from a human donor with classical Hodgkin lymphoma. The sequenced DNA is TGCGCCAGCAGCTTGGCCCTAAGTCCCCCAGAGACCCAGTACTTC. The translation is CASSLALSPPETQYF.